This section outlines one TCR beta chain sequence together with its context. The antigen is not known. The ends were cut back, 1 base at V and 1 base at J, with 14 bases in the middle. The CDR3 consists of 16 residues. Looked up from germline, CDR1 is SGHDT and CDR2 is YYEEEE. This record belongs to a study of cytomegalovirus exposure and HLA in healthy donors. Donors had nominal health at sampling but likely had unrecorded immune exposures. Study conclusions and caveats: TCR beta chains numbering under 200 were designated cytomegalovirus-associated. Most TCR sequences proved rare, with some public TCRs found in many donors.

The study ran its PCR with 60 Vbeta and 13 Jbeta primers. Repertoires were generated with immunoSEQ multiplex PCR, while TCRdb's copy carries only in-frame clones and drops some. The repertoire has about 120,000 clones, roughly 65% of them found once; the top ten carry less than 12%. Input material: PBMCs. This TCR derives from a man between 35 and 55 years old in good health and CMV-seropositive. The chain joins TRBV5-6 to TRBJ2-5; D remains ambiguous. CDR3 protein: CASSLLSWRLQETQYF. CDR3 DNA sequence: TGTGCCAGCAGCTTGCTATCGTGGCGGCTCCAAGAGACCCAGTACTTC.